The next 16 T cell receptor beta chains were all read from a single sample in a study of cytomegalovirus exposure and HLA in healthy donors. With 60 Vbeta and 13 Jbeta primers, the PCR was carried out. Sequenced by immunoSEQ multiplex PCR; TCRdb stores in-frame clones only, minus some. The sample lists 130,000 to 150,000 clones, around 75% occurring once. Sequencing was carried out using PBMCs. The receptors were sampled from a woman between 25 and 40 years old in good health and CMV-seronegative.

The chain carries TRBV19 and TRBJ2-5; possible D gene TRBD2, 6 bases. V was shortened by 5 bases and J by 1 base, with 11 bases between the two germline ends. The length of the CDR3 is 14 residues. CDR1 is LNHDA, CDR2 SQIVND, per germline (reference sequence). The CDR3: CASSSRGSQETQYF. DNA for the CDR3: TGTGCCAGTAGTTCCCGGGGGAGCCAAGAGACCCAGTACTTC.

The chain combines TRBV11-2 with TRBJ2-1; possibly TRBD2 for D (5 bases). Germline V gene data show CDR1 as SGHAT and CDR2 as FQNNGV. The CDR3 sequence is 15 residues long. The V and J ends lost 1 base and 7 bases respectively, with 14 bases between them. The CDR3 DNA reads TGTGCCAGCAGCTTAGCCCGGACTCACCTTAATGAGCAGTTCTTC. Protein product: CASSLARTHLNEQFF.

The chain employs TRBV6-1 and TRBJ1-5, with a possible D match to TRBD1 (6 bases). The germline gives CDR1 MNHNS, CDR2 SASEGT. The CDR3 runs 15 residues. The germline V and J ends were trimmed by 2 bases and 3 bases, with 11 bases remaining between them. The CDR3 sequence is CASSEIRDNNQPQHF. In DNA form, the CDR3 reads TGTGCCAGCAGTGAAATAAGGGACAACAATCAGCCCCAGCATTTT.

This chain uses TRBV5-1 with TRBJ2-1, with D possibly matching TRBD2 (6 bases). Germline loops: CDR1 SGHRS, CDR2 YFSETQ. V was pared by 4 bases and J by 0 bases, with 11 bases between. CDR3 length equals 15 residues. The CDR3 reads CASSPLANSYNEQFF. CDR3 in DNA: TGCGCCAGCAGCCCCCTAGCGAACTCCTACAATGAGCAGTTCTTC.

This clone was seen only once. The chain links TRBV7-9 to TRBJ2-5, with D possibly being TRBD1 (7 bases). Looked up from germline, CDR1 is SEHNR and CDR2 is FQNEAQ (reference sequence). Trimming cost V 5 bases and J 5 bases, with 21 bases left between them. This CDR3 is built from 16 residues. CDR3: CASSPRGTVGEETQYF. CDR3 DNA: TGTGCCAGCAGCCCCCGGGGGACAGTTGGAGAGGAGACCCAGTACTTC.

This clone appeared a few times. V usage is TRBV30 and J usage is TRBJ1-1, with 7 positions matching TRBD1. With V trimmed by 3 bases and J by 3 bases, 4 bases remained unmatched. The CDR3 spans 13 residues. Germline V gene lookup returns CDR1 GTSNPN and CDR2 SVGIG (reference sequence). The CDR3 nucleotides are TGTGCCTGGAGGACAGGGCTCCACACTGAAGCTTTCTTT. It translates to CAWRTGLHTEAFF.

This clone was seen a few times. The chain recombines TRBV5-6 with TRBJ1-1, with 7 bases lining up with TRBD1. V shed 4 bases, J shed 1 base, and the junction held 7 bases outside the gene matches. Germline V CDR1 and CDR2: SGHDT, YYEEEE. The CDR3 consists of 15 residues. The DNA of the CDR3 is TGTGCCAGCAGCCCCTTTCGGACAGGGAACACTGAAGCTTTCTTT. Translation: CASSPFRTGNTEAFF.

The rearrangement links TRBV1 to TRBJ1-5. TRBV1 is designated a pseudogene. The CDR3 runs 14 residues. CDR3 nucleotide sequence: TGCACCAGCAGCCAAGGAGGCCTATCTTCGGCCCAGCATTTT. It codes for CTSSQGGLSSAQHF.

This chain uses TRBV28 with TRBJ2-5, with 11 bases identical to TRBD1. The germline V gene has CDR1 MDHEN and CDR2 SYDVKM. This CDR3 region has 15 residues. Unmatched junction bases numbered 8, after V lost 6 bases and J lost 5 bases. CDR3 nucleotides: TGTGCCAGCAGGCCCTCGGACAGGGGGCGTGAGACCCAGTACTTC. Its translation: CASRPSDRGRETQYF.

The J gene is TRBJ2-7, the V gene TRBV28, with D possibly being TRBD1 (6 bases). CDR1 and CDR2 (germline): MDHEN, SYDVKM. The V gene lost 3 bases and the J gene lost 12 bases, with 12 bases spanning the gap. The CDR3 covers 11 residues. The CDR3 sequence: CASSFAGGLYF. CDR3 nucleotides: TGTGCCAGCAGTTTTGCTGGGGGCTTGTACTTC. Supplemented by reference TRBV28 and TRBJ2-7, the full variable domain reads DVKVTQSSRYLVKRTGEKVFLECVQDMDHENMFWYRQDPGLGLRLIYFSYDVKMKEKGDIPEGYSVSREKKERFSLILESASTNQTSMYLCASSFAGGLYFGPGTRLTVT.

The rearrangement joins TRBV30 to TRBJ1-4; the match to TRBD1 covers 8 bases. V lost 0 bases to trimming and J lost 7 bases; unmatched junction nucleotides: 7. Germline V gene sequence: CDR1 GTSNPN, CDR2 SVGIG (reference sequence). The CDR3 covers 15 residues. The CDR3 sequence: CAWSVPGQGAEKLFF. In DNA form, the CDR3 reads TGTGCCTGGAGTGTCCCAGGGCAGGGGGCTGAAAAACTGTTTTTT.

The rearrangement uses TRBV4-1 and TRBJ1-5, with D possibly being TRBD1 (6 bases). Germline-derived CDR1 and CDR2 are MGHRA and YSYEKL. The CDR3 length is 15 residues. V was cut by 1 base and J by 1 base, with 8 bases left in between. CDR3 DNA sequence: TGCGCCAGCAGCCAAGTAGGGGGAAGCAATCAGCCCCAGCATTTT. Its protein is CASSQVGGSNQPQHF.

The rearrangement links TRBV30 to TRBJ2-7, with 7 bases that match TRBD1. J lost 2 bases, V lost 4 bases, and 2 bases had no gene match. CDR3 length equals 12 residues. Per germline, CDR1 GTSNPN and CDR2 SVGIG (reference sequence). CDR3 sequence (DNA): TGTGCCTGGAATACAGGGGCCTACGAGCAGTACTTC. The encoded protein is CAWNTGAYEQYF.

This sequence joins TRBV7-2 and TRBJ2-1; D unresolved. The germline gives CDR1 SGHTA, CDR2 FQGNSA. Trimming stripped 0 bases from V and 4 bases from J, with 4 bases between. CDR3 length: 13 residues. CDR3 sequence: CASSLARYNEQFF. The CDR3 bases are TGTGCCAGCAGCTTAGCTAGATACAATGAGCAGTTCTTC.

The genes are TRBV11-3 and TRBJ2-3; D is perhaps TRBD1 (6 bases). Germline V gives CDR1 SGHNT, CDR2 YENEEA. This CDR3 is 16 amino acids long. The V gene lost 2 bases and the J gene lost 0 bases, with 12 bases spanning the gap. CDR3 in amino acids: CASSLNGGTSTDTQYF. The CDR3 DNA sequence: TGTGCCAGCAGCTTAAATGGGGGCACTAGCACAGATACGCAGTATTTT.

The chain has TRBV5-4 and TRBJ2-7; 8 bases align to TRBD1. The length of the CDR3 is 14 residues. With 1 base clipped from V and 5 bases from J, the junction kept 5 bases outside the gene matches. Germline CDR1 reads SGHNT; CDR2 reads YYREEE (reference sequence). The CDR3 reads CASSLSQGADEQYF. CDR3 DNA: TGTGCCAGCAGCTTGTCGCAGGGGGCCGACGAGCAGTACTTC.